The 6 T cell receptor beta chains below were found in one sample sequenced in a study of read filtering for tumor transcriptome and immune sequencing (dated by TCRdb to 2020 to 2022). The sample was run on an Illumina HiSeq 4000. Starting from 350 to 500 ng RNA, TCR libraries were constructed with the Immunoverse kit using molecular barcoded adaptors that cover the alpha/delta and beta/gamma chains. TCRdb reprocessing: public reads trimmed at Q25 with fastp, clones called with MiXCR, in-frame beta chains kept. Entries that share a CDR3 protein sequence are merged under the most common genes and DNA. Present in this sample are 30,000 to 45,000 distinct CDR3 sequences, approximately 14% of which were seen just once. The ten largest make up around 7% of the sample. Material for sequencing was a population of CD138-negative cells sorted from bone marrow. The sample's cell subset or site label is to be understood as: bone marrow mononuclear cells depleted of CD138+ plasma/myeloma cells by negative magnetic selection. The receptors shown here come from a donor at least 40 years old with multiple myeloma.

This clonotype was found many times. The chain carries TRBV6-5 and TRBJ1-1; 10 nucleotides agree with TRBD1. CDR3 length equals 15 residues. The V gene end was trimmed by 6 bases and the J gene end by 5 bases; junction bases not matched to a gene: 9. Germline V lookup: CDR1 MNHEY, CDR2 SVGAGI. CDR3 amino acids: CASSQTGQGWTEAFF. In nucleotides, the CDR3 is TGTGCCAGCAGCCAGACGGGACAGGGGTGGACTGAAGCTTTCTTT.

This clonotype is judged medium-sized. The chain has TRBV10-2 and TRBJ2-1; D possibly corresponds to TRBD2 (7 bases). V gave up 6 bases and J gave up 12 bases, with 15 bases separating them. Germline V gives CDR1 WSHSY, CDR2 SAAADI. This CDR3 comprises 12 residues. Here the CDR3 DNA reads TGCGCCAGCAGGGGGAGGGGGGTAGGGCAGTTCTTC. Protein: CASRGRGVGQFF.

This clonotype has a count of ten or more. V is TRBV10-3 and J is TRBJ1-1, with 7 bases aligning to TRBD1. Germline V lookup: CDR1 ENHRY, CDR2 SYGVKD. The CDR3 length is 15 residues. The V segment lost 3 bases and the J segment 1 base; nucleotides outside the gene matches: 5. The CDR3 protein is CAISDRDSENTEAFF. DNA of the CDR3: TGTGCCATCAGTGACCGGGACAGCGAGAACACTGAAGCTTTCTTT.

The gene calls are TRBV19 and TRBJ2-1; 8 positions match TRBD2. CDR3 length: 15 amino acids. Trimming at V came to 3 bases and at J to 9 bases, leaving 10 bases not matched to a gene. The germline V gene has CDR1 LNHDA and CDR2 SQIVND (reference sequence). The CDR3 sequence: CASSIGGGTYREQFF. DNA of the CDR3: TGTGCCAGTAGTATCGGCGGGGGGACTTACCGTGAGCAGTTCTTC.

Turning to this clonotype: Given a much more abundant clone one base away, this may be a read error. This chain joins TRBV4-2 and TRBJ2-7, with D tentatively TRBD2 (6 bases). The CDR3 spans 15 residues. Germline-derived CDR1 and CDR2 are LGHNA and YNFKEQ. Trimming took off 1 base at V and 3 bases at J, with 13 bases between the two ends. CDR3 coding DNA: TGTGCCAGCAGCCAAGCGCCTAGCGCAAGCTACGAGCAGTACTTC. Amino acids: CASSQAPSASYEQYF.

Points on this clonotype: Only one base separates this from a far larger clonotype, so it likely reflects a read error. The chain is built from TRBV7-2 and TRBJ2-7; TRBD1 or TRBD2 may be the D gene (5 bases each). The CDR3 runs to 18 residues. The V gene lost 3 bases and the J gene lost 6 bases, with 27 bases spanning the gap. CDR1 SGHTA and CDR2 FQGNSA come from the germline V gene. The CDR3 nucleotides are TGTGCCAGCAGCTTGGCCAGAAATACGGGACGGACCGGCTTCGAGCAGTACTTC. This translates into CASSLARNTGRTGFEQYF.